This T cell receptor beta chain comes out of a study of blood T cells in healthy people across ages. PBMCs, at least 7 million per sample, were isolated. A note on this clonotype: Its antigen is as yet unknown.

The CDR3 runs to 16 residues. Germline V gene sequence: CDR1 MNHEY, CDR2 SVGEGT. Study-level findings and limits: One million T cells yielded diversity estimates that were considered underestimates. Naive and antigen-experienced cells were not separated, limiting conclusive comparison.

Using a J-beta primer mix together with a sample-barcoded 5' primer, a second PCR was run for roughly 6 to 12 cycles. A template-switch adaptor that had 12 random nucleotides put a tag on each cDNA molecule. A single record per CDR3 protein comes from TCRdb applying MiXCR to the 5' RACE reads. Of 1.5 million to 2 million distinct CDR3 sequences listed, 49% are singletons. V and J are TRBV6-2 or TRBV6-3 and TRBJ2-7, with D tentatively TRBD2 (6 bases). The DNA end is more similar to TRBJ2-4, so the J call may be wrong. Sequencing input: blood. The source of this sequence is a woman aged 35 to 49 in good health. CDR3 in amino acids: CASRHRLERAENIQYF. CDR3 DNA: TGTGCCAGCAGACACCGGTTAGAGCGGGCAGAAAACATTCAGTACTTC.